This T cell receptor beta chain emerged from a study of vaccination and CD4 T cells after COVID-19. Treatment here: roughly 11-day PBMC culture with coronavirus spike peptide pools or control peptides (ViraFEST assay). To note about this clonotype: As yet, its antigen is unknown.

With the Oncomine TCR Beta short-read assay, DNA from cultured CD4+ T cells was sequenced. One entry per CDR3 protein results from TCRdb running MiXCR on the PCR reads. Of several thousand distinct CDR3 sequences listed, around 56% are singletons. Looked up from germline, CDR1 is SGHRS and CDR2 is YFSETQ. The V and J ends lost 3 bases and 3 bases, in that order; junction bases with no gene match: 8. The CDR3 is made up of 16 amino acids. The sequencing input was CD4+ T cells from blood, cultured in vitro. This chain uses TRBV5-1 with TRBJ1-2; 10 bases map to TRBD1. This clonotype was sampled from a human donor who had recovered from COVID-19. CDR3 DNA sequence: TGCGCCAGCAGCTCCTCCGGGACAGGGGAGGACTATGGCTACACCTTC. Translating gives CASSSSGTGEDYGYTF.